The present TCR beta chain was sequenced within a study of blood T cell repertoires in COVID-19. The CDR3 is made up of 13 amino acids. The V gene's germline CDR1 is SQVTM and CDR2 ANQGSEA. The V segment lost 4 bases and the J segment 5 bases; nucleotides outside the gene matches: 6. Profiled with immunoSEQ multiplex PCR; TCRdb holds only in-frame clones, not every one. Of 45,000 to 65,000 clones in the sample, about 77% were seen once. The sample holds many counts of this clone. This receptor was obtained from a human donor in a cohort sampled during active COVID-19. The sample was peripheral blood. The chain employs TRBV29-1 and TRBJ1-1, with 8 bases lining up with TRBD1. Here the CDR3 reads CSVARQGRTEAFF. CDR3 coding DNA: TGCAGCGTTGCAAGACAGGGGCGAACTGAAGCTTTCTTT.